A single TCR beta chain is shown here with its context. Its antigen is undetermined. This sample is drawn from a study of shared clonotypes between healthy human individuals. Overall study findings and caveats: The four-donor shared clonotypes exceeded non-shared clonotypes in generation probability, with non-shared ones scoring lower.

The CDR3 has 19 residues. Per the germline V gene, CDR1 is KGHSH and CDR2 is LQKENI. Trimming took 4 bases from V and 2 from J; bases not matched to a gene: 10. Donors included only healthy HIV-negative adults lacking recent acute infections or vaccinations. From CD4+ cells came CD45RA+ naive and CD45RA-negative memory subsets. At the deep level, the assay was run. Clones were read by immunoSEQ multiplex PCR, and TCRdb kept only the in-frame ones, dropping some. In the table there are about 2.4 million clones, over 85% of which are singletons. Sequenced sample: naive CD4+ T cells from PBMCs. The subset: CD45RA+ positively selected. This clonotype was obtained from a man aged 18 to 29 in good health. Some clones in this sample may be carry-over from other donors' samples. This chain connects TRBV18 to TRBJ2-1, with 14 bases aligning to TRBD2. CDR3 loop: CASSQTSGRAWEAYNEQFF. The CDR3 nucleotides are TGTGCCAGCTCACAGACTAGCGGGAGGGCCTGGGAGGCCTACAATGAGCAGTTCTTC.